The clone carrying this T cell receptor beta chain was seen ten or more times. Its specificity is not known. This record belongs to a study of T-cell reconstitution after alpha-beta-depleted transplantation in children. Study results and limitations: Reported findings indicate that, about two months after transplant, alpha-beta T cells came from several hundred expanded clones, which were derived from non-depleted graft cells.

V dropped 3 bases and J dropped 3 bases, with 12 bases sitting between them. CDR1 and CDR2 (germline): SGDLS, YYNGEE. The CDR3 has 15 residues. Unique molecular identifiers featured in how the TCRbeta library was prepared. TCRdb re-called the PCR reads through MiXCR, storing one row per CDR3 protein. Found here are about 260,000 distinct CDR3 sequences, roughly 7.7% of them singletons; the top ten hold 6.3%. The sequencing here drew on PBMCs, mostly from graft donor cells, taken 180 days after TCRalphabeta/CD19-depleted stem cell transplant. This receptor was taken from a male patient younger than 18 who had a stem cell transplant for acute lymphoblastic leukemia, so the T cells may come from the graft donor. The V gene is TRBV9, the J gene TRBJ2-2; D remains unclear. The CDR3 sequence: CASSANPSHTGELFF. The CDR3 nucleotides read TGTGCCAGCAGCGCAAACCCGAGCCACACCGGGGAGCTGTTTTTT.